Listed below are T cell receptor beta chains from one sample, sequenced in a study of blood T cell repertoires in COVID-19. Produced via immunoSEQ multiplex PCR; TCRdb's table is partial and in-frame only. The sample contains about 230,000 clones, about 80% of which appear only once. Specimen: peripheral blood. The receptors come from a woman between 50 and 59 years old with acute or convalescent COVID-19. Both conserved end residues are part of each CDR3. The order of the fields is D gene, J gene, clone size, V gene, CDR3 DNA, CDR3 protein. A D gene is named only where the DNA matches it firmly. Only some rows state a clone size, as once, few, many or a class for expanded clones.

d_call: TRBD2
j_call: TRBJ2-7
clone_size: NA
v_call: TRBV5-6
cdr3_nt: TGTGCCAGCAGCTTCGGGAGGGTAGAGCAGTACTTC
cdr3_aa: CASSFGRVEQYF

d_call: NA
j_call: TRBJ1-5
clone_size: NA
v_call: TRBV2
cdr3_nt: TGTGCCAGCAGTAAAACAGGAGATAGCAATCAGCCCCAGCATTTT
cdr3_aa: CASSKTGDSNQPQHF

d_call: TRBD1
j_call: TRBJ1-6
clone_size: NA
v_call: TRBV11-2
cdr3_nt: TGTGCCAGCAGCACCTACGGGACAGCCAATTCACCCCTCCACTTT
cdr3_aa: CASSTYGTANSPLHF

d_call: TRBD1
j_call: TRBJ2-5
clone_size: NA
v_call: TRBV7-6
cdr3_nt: TGTGCCAGCAGCTCGGGACAGCCCCAAGAGACCCAGTACTTC
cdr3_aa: CASSSGQPQETQYF

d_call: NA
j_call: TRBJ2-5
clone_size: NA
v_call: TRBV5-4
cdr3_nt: TGTGCCAGCAACCCCTACAGGGAGACCCAGTACTTC
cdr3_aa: CASNPYRETQYF

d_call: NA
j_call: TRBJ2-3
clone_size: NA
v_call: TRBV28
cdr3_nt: TGTGCCAGCAGTTTGAACAGGGAAAGGACAGATACGCAGTATTTT
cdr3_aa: CASSLNRERTDTQYF

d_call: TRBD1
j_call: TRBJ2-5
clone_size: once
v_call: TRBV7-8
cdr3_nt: TGTGCCAGCAGCTCCGGACAGGGGACGGAGACCCAGTACTTC
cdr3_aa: CASSSGQGTETQYF

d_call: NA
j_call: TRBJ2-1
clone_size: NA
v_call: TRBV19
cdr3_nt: TGTGCCAGTAGCGAGACAGGTTCCTACAATGAGCAGTTCTTC
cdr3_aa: CASSETGSYNEQFF

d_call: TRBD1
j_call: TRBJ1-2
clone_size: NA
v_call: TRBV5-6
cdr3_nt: TGTGCCAGCAGCCCGACAGGGGGCGACGGCTACACCTTC
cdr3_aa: CASSPTGGDGYTF

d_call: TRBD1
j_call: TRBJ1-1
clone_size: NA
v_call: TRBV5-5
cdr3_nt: TGTGCCAGCAGCCGGGACAGCCTGAACACTGAAGCTTTCTTT
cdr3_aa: CASSRDSLNTEAFF

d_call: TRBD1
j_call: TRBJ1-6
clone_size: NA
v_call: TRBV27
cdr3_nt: TGTGCCAGCAGTTTCCAACAGGGGGCAAGGTCACCCCTCCACTTT
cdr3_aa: CASSFQQGARSPLHF

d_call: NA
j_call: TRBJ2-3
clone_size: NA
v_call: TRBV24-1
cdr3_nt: TGTGCCACCAGTGATTGGAGTCTCCCCCCCCACACAGATACGCAGTATTTT
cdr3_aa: CATSDWSLPPHTDTQYF

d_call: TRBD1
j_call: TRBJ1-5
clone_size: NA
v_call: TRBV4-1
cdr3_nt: TGCGCCAGCAGCCAGGGCCGACAGGGAACGAGCAATCAGCCCCAGCATTTT
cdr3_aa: CASSQGRQGTSNQPQHF

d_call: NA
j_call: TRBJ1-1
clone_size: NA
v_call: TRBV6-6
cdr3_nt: TGTGCCAGCAGTTACTCGGGGGGGATTGAAGCTTTCTTT
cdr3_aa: CASSYSGGIEAFF

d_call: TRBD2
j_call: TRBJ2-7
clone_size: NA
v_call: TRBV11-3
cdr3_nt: TGTGCCAGCAGCCCCCGGGGTAGCGGGAGATCCCCCTACGAGCAGTACTTC
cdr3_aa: CASSPRGSGRSPYEQYF

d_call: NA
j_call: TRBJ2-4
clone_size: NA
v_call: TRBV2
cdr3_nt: TGTGCCAGCAGTGGGGGGGAAAACATTCAGTACTTC
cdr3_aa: CASSGGENIQYF

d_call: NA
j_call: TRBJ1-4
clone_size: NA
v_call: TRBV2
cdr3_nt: TGTGCCGTACAGGTTGGGGAAAAACTGTTTTTT
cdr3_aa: CAVQVGEKLFF

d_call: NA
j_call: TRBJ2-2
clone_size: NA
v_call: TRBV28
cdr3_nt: TGTGCCAGCGCCCCAGCTAGGAAGACCGGGGAGCTGTTTTTT
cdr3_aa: CASAPARKTGELFF

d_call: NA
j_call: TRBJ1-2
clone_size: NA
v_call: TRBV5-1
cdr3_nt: TGCGCCAGCAGCGACCAAGGAGGATACACCTTC
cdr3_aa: CASSDQGGYTF

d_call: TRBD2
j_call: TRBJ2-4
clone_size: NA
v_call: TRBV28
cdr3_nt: TGTGCCAGCAGGGACTTAGCGGGTGGAGCCAAAAACATTCAGTACTTC
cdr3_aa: CASRDLAGGAKNIQYF

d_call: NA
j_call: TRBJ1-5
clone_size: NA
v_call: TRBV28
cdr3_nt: TGTGCCAGCAGGGGCTCCTCGGGGGTCCAGCATTTT
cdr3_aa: CASRGSSGVQHF

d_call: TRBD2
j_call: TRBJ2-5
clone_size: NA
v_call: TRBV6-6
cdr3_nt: TGTGCCAGCAGTCGACTAGCGGGGGGGTCCGGAGAGACCCAGTACTTC
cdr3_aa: CASSRLAGGSGETQYF

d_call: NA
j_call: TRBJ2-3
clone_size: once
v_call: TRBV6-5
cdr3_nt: TGTGCCAGCAGACAGACTAGAATTGATACGCAGTATTTT
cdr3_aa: CASRQTRIDTQYF

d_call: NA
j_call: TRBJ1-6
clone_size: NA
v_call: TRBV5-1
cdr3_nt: TGCGCCAGCAGCGTGTCACAGGGATTGGATTCACCCCTCCACTTT
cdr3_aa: CASSVSQGLDSPLHF

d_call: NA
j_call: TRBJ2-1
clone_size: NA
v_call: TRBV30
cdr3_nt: TGTGCCTGGAGTATTACAGGGCTCAATGAGCAGTTCTTC
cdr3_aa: CAWSITGLNEQFF

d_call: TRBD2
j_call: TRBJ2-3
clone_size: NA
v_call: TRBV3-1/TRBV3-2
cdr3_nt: TGTGCCAGCAGCCTGAAAGCGGGAAACACAGATACGCAGTATTTT
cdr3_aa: CASSLKAGNTDTQYF

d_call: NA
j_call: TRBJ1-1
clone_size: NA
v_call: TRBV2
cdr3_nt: TGTGCCAGCAGTGAGGCTCGAGGAACGAACACTGAAGCTTTCTTT
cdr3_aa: CASSEARGTNTEAFF

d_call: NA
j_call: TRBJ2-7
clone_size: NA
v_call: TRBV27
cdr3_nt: TGTGCCAGCAGTTCGAAGAGAGGGGGGGCGAACGAGCAGTACTTC
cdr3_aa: CASSSKRGGANEQYF

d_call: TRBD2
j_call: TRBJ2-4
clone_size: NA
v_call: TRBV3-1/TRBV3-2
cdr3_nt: TGTGCCAGCAGCCTGAGACCGGGACTAGCGGGGGGAATTCAGTACTTC
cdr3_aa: CASSLRPGLAGGIQYF

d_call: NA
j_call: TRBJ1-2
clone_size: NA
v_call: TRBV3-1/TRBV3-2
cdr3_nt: TGTGCCAGCAGCCAAGATTGGAGAGGCTACACCTTC
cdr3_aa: CASSQDWRGYTF

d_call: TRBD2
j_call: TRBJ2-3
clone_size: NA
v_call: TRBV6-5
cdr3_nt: TGTGCCAGCAGCCGAACTAGCGGTAGCACAGATACGCAGTATTTT
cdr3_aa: CASSRTSGSTDTQYF

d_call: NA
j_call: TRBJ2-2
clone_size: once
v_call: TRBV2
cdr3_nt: TGTGCCAGCACCATACAGGGTGGCACCGGGGAGCTGTTTTTT
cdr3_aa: CASTIQGGTGELFF

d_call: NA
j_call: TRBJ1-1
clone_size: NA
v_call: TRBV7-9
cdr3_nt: TGTGCCAGCAGCGTATCAAACGGTCTAGAAGCTTTCTTT
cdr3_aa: CASSVSNGLEAFF

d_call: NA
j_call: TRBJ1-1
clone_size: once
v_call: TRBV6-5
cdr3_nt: TGTGCCAGCAGTCGGAGCGGGGGAGCCACTGAAGCTTTCTTT
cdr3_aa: CASSRSGGATEAFF

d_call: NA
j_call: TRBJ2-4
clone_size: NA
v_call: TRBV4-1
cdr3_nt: TGCGCCAGCAGCCAAGCCCAGACAGTAGCCAAAAACATTCAGTACTTC
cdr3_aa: CASSQAQTVAKNIQYF

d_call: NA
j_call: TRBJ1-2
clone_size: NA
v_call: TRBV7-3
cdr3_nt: TGTGCCAGCAGCCCGGGGGCGGGAGGAGTCTATGGCTACACCTTC
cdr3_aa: CASSPGAGGVYGYTF

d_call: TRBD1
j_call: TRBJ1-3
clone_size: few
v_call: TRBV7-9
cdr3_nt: TGTGCCAGCAGCACCGACAGGGCTTCTGGAAACACCATATATTTT
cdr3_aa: CASSTDRASGNTIYF

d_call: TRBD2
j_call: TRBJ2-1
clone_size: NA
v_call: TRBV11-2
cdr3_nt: TGTGCCAGCAGCTTAGGGACTAGCGGGAGTCATGAGCAGTTCTTC
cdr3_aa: CASSLGTSGSHEQFF

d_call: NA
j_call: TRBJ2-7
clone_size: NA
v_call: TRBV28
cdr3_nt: TGTGCCAGCAGTCAACTCTCAACAGGGACCTACGAGCAGTACTTC
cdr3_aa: CASSQLSTGTYEQYF

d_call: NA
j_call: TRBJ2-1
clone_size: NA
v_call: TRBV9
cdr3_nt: TGTGCCAGCAGCGTATCTCTCGGGGAGGAGGTGGGCTACAATGAGCAGTTCTTC
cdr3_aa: CASSVSLGEEVGYNEQFF

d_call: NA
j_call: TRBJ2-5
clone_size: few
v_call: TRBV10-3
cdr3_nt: TGTGCCATCAGTGGAGGAGGGAACCAAGAGACCCAGTACTTC
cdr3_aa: CAISGGGNQETQYF

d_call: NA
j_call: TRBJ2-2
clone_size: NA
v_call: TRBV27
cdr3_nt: TGTGCCAGCAGTCGGCAGACTAGCGGGGAGCTGTTTTTT
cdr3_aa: CASSRQTSGELFF

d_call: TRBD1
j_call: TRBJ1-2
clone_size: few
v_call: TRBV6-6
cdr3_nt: TGTGCCAGCAGCACAGGGGGCGGCTACACCTTC
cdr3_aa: CASSTGGGYTF

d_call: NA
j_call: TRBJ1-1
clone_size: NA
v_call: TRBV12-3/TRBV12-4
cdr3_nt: TGTGCCAGCGGCAACACTGAAGCTTTCTTT
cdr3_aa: CASGNTEAFF

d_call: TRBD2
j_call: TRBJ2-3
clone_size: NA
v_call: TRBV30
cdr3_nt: TGTGCCTGGAGGAAGCGGGGGCCCACAGATACGCAGTATTTT
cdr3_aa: CAWRKRGPTDTQYF

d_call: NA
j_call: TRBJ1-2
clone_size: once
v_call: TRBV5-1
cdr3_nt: TGCGCCAGCAGCTTCTCAGGGAGGGAGAACTATGGCTACACCTTC
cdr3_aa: CASSFSGRENYGYTF